A selection of T cell receptor beta chains follows, all from one sample in a study of cytomegalovirus exposure and HLA in healthy donors. Assay: immunoSEQ multiplex PCR; the TCRdb copy retains only in-frame clones and omits some. Of approximately 100,000 clones detected, about three quarters appear once; the ten largest clones hold 2% to 3%. The specimen sequenced was PBMCs. These receptors all stem from a female donor in good health and CMV-seronegative. The CDR3 runs from the conserved cysteine through the conserved F or W.

J	V	CDR3
TRBJ1-1	TRBV11-2	CASSSWTGSLNTEAFF
TRBJ1-5	TRBV15	CATSRPRGTALNQPQHF
TRBJ2-3	TRBV30	CACGLQGTSTDTQYF
TRBJ2-1	TRBV19	CASSVILSGNEQFF
TRBJ1-1	TRBV6-1	CASSITVEAFF
TRBJ2-7	TRBV10-3	CAIRPADIYEQYF
TRBJ2-5	TRBV2	CASRAGTAYQETQYF
TRBJ1-1	TRBV11-2	CASSSRQGWYTEAFF
TRBJ1-6	TRBV7-3	CASSLNRGRSPLHF
TRBJ2-1	TRBV6-6	CATGQSSYNEQFF
TRBJ2-1	TRBV30	CAWSVLGGDYNEQFF
TRBJ1-1	TRBV13	CASRGGGSGTEAFF